This T cell receptor (beta chain) was sequenced for a study of long-term antiretroviral therapy in people with HIV. V was clipped by 7 bases and J by 1 base, with 5 bases between them. The V gene's germline CDR1 is MDHEN and CDR2 SYDVKM. This CDR3 region has 13 residues. As to this clone: Its target is unknown.

Sequencing used immunoSEQ v3.0 at survey level. In sequencing, about 40,000-50,000 T-cell genomes per sample were targeted. Profiling relied on immunoSEQ multiplex PCR, and the TCRdb table lists in-frame clones only, not all of them. The sample contains 5,700 or so clones, 78% of which appear only once. Study-wide results and caveats: HIV repertoires spanned tighter CDR3 length ranges than controls did.

The chain uses TRBV28 and TRBJ2-6, with D hard to call. The starting material was unsorted PBMCs, obtained 1.8 years before starting antiretroviral therapy. The sequence was collected from a middle-aged man with HIV. The CDR3 DNA reads TGTGCCAGCACCAGGTCTGGGGCCAACGTCCTGACTTTC. This translates into CASTRSGANVLTF.